This T cell receptor (beta chain) appears in the sequencing data of a study of cytomegalovirus exposure and HLA in healthy donors (dated by TCRdb to between 2016 and 2019). For the study in its entirety: The 666 repertoires of the first cohort and the 95 to 150 validation repertoires were produced on the same platform, according to a later analysis. The study was designed to test whether signatures of past pathogen exposure could be identified by cataloging public T cell receptors. Besides the first cohort of 666 subjects, a separate validation cohort made up of 95 to 150 different subjects was used. To predict cytomegalovirus infection status, the study combined high-throughput TCR immunosequencing, statistical association of individual TCRs with disease status, and machine learning.

The library was obtained by the immunoSEQ multiplex PCR assay. From the authors' description of their analysis: A statistical classification framework was built for diagnosing cytomegalovirus status from the catalog of TCR beta chain sequences. Here the immuneACCESS table is served through TCRdb, limited to in-frame sequences with V and J called. Missing clones are a known gap in these copies; in checked studies unresolved V genes cover under half, and the rest lacks a known reason. V, J and clone size are taken as reported in that table, and D and trimming were inferred from the DNA itself. The sample table holds about 180,000 clones, of which 85% were seen once. Roughly 15% of the sample goes to the ten largest clones. On this clone itself: The clone's antigen remains unknown. No base quality values were provided; no much bigger clone lies one nucleotide off.

The donors were included in the validation cohort of 100 to 150 subjects, a group kept apart from the approximately 700-subject first cohort. V and J are truncated by 6 bases and 4 bases respectively, leaving an intervening sequence of 13 bases. CDR1 and CDR2 are read off the germline V gene (reference sequence) as MNHEY and SMNVEV. Spanning cysteine to phenylalanine, the CDR3 consists of 14 amino acids. Kept here is only the CDR3 DNA, which spans 42 bases and is read in frame from base 1. Overall results and qualifications from the work: Subsequent analysis determined that TCRs grouped into clusters in the first cohort also showed a tendency toward co-occurrence across the approximately 110 validation repertoires, and 94% of cluster scores exceeded 0. A later analysis lacked HLA typing for the validation cohort, so it scored co-occurrence in that cohort across all 120 or so repertoires. It was suggested by the authors that the approach could potentially be generalized to other disease states and immunological phenotypes. A total of about 150 TCR beta chains were listed by the study as associated with cytomegalovirus. In both the original and validation cohorts, the classifier was reported to diagnose cytomegalovirus status with high specificity and sensitivity. Across donors, most TCR sequences were observed very rarely, whereas some public TCRs were present in many individuals. A few of the identified cytomegalovirus-associated TCR beta chains were confirmed in vitro to be specific for cytomegalovirus antigens.

The source material was PBMCs. This chain joins TRBV27 to TRBJ2-1; TRBD2 could be the D gene, as 5 bases match. This TCR came from a man between 18 and 35 years old in good health and CMV-seropositive. The nucleotide sequence is TGTGCCAGCAGCTCCGGACTGGGTTACAATGAGCAGTTCTTC. Protein translation: CASSSGLGYNEQFF.